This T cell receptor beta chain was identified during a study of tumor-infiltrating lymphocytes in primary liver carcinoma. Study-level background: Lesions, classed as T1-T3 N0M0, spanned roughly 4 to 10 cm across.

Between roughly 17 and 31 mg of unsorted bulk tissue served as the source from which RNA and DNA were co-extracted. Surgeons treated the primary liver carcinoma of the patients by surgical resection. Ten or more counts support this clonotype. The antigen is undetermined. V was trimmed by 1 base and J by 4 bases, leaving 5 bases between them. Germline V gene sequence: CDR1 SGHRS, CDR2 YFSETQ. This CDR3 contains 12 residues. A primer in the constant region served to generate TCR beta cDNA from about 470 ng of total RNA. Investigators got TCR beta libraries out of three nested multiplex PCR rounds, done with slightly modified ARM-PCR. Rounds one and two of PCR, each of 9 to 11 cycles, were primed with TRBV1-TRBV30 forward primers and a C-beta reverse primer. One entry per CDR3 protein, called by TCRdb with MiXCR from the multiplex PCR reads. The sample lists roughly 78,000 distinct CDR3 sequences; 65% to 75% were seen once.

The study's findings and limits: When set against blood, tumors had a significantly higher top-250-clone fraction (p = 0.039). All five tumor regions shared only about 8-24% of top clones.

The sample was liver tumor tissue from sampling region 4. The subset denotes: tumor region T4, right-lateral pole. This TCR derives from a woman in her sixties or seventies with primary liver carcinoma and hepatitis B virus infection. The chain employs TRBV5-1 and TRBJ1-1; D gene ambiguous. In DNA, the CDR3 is TGCGCCAGCAGCTTGACGGGCACTGAAGCTTTCTTT. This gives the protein CASSLTGTEAFF.